This T cell receptor (beta chain) came from a study of blood T cell repertoires in COVID-19. The overall study: Acute and convalescent COVID-19 specimens originated in the United States, Italy and Spain.

CDR1 and CDR2 from the germline V gene are SGHAT and FQDESV (reference sequence). This CDR3 has 16 amino acids. V was clipped by 5 bases and J by 5 bases; unmatched bases: 9. Cohorts were determined from participant-reported clinical history. Assay used: immunoSEQ multiplex PCR; TCRdb lists only in-frame clones, some missing. The table includes fewer than 300,000 clones, more than 80% detected once. Sequenced input: PBMCs or T cells enriched from blood (not recorded which). The chain carries TRBV11-1 and TRBJ2-1, with 10 bases lining up with TRBD2. The source is a woman aged 30 to 39 who had recovered from COVID-19. The CDR3, as DNA: TGTGCCAGCAGCCACCCAGCGGGAGGGCTAAACAATGAGCAGTTCTTC. Protein: CASSHPAGGLNNEQFF.